This T cell receptor (beta chain) stems from a study of tumor-infiltrating lymphocytes in oesophageal squamous cell carcinoma. The CDR3 is 17 amino acids in total, end residues counted. Germline CDR1 and CDR2: DFQATT and SNEGSKA (reference sequence). TCRdb reprocessed the PCR reads via MiXCR and lists one record per CDR3 protein. The sample includes under 25,000 distinct CDR3 sequences, approximately 40% of them seen just once. This clonotype was counted a few times. Likely a read error: the CDR3 ends without its conserved phenylalanine or tryptophan. The DNA is omitted, as the CDR3 cannot be located on it reliably, and the CDR3 follows TCRdb's listing.

The TCR originated in a male donor with esophageal squamous cell carcinoma. The J gene is TRBJ2-7, the V gene TRBV20-1; the DNA was not used to check the table's D call, TRBD1. The source material was blood. CDR3: CSARDLRGPNNEQFFGA.